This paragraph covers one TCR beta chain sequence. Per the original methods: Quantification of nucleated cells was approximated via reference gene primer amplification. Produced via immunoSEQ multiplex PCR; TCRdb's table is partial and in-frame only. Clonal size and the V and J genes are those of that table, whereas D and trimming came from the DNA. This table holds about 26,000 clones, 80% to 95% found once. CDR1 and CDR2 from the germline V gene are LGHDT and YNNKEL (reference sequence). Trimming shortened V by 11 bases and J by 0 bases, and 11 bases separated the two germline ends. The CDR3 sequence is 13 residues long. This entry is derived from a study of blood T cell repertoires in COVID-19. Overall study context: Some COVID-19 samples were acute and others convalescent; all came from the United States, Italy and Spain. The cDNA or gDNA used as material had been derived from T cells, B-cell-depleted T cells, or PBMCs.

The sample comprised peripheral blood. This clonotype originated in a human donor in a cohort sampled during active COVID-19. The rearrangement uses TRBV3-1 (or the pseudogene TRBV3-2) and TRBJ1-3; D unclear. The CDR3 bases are TGTGCCGCGGGCGGCTCCTCTGGAAACACCATATATTTT. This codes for CAAGGSSGNTIYF.